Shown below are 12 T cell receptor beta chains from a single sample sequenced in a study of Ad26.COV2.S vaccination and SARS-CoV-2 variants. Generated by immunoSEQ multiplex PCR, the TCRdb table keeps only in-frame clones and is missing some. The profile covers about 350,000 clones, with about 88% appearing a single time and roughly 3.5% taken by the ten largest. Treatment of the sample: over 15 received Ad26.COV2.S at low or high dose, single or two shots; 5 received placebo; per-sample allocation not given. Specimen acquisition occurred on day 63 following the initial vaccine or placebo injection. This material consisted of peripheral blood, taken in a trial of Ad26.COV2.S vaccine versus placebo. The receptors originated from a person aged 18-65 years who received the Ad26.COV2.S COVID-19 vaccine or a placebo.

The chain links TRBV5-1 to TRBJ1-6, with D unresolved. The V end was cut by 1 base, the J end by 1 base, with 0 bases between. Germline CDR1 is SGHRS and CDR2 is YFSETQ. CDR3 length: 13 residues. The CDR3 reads CASSLSYNSPLHF. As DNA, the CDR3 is TGCGCCAGCAGCTTGTCCTATAATTCACCCCTCCACTTT. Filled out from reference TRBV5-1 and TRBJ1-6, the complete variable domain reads KAGVTQTPRYLIKTRGQQVTLSCSPISGHRSVSWYQQTPGQGLQFLFEYFSETQRNKGNFPGRFSGRQFSNSRSEMNVSTLELGDSALYLCASSLSYNSPLHFGNGTRLTVT.

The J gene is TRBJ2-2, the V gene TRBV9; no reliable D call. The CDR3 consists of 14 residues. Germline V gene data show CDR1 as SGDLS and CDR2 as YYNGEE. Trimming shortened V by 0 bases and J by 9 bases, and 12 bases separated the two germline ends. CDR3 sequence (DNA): TGTGCCAGCAGCGTAGGCCCTGGGTATAGGGAGCTGTTTTTT. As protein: CASSVGPGYRELFF. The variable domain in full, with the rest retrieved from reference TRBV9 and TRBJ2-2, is DSGVTQTPKHLITATGQRVTLRCSPRSGDLSVYWYQQSLDQGLQFLIQYYNGEERAKGNILERFSAQQFPDLHSELNLSSLELGDSALYFCASSVGPGYRELFFGEGSRLTVL.

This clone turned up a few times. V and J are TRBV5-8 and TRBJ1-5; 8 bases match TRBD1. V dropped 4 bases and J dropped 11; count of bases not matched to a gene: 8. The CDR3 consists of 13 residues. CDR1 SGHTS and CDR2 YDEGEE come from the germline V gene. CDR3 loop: CASSTQDREAQHF. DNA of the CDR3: TGTGCCAGCAGCACCCAGGACAGGGAGGCCCAGCATTTT.

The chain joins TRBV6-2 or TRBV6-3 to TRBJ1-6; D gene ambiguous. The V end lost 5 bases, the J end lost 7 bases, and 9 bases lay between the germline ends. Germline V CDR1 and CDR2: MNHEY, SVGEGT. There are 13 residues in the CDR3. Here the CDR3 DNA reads TGTGCCAGCAGTACAGACGGAAATTCACCCCTCCACTTT. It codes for CASSTDGNSPLHF.

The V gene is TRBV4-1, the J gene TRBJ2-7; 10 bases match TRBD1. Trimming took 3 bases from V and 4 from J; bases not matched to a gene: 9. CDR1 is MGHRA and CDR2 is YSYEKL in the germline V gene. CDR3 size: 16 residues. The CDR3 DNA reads TGCGCCAGCAGCCACCCGGGACAGGGGCAGGGGTACGAGCAGTACTTC. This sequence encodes CASSHPGQGQGYEQYF.

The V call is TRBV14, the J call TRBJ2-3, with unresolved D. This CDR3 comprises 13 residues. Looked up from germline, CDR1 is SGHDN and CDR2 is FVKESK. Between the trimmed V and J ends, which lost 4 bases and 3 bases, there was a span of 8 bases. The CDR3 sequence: CASSRGPTDTQYF. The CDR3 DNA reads TGTGCCAGCAGCCGGGGTCCGACAGATACGCAGTATTTT.

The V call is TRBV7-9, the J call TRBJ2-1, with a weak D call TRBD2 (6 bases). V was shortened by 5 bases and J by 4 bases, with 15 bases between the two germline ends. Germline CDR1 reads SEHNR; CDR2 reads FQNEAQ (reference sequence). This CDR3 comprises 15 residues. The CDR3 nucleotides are TGTGCCAGCAGCCTCCCGGGACTGGCATACAATGAGCAGTTCTTC. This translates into CASSLPGLAYNEQFF.

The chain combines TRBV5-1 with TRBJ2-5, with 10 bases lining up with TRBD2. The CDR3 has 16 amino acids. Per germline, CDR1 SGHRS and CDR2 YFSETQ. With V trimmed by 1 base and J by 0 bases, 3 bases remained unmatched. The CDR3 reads CASSLWLAGDQETQYF. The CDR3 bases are TGCGCCAGCAGCTTGTGGCTAGCGGGGGACCAAGAGACCCAGTACTTC.

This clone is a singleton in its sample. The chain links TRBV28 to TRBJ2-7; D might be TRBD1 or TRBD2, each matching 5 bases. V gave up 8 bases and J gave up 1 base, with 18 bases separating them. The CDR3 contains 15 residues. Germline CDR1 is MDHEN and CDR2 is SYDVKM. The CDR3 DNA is TGTGCCAGCTCTACCAGCGGAGAGGGGTCCTACGAGCAGTACTTC. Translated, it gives CASSTSGEGSYEQYF.

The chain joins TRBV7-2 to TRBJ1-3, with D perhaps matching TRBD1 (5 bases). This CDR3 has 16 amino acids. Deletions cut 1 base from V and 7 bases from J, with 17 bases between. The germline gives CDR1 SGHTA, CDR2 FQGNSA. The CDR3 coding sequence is TGTGCCAGCAGCTTAGGTTACAGCGGTGGGGGGAACACCATATATTTT. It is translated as CASSLGYSGGGNTIYF. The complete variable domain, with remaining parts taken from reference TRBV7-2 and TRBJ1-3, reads GAGVSQSPSNKVTEKGKDVELRCDPISGHTALYWYRQSLGQGLEFLIYFQGNSAPDKSGLPSDRFSAERTGGSVSTLTIQRTQQEDSAVYLCASSLGYSGGGNTIYFGEGSWLTVV.

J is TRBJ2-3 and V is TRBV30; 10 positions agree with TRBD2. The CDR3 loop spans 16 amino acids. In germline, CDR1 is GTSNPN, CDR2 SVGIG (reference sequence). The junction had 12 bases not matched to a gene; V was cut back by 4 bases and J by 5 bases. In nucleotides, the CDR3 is TGTGCCTGGAAGGGATCGCTAGCGGGAGTGGTAGATACGCAGTATTTT. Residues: CAWKGSLAGVVDTQYF.

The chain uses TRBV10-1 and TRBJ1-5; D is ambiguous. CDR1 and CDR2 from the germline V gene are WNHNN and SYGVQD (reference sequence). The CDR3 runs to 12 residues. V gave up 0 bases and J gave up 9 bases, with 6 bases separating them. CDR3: CASSESGGPQHF. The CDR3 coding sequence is TGCGCCAGCAGTGAGTCTGGTGGGCCCCAGCATTTT.